The entry below describes one T cell receptor (beta chain). Its binding antigen is unknown. Base-call qualities are not available, and no considerably larger clone is one nucleotide away. Whole blood was collected in K2EDTA tubes by collaborating institutions according to the institutions' own protocols. Collaborator samples were shipped for TCRbeta analysis as frozen whole blood, isolated PBMCs, or DNA extracted from either sample type. TCRbeta CDR3 regions were amplified from genomic DNA by means of the immunoSEQ Assay, a bias-controlled multiplex PCR. Processing in the source paper ran as follows. The number of nucleated cells in each sample was estimated from the amplification of reference gene primers within the assay. To quantify the absolute abundance of each unique TCRbeta CDR3 rearrangement, sequence reads were collapsed and filtered. Productive Simpson clonality was computed per sample as the square root of Simpson's diversity index over productive rearrangements. The clones in this table, taken by TCRdb from immuneACCESS, are in-frame only. Not every clone is retained; where verified, under half of the shortfall comes from an unresolved V gene, and the cause of the rest is unknown. V and J calls and clone size follow that table, whereas D and trimming were derived from the DNA. The sample table lists around 190,000 clones, about three quarters of them with a count of one. The ten largest clones represent 8.5% to 10% of the sample.

This entry is derived from a study of blood T cell repertoires in COVID-19 (TCRdb year 2020). In terms of the full investigation: Collaborator samples came from the United States, Italy and Spain and covered acute and convalescent phases of COVID-19. The material from the prospective study consisted of cDNA or gDNA derived from T cells, B-cell-depleted T cells, or PBMCs. The dataset comprised deeply sampled blood TCRbeta repertoires from subjects exposed to, actively infected with, or recovered from COVID-19. Where available, HLA class I and class II types were obtained from metadata supplied by the sample provider rather than from assay-based typing. The repertoires were released in a freely available public database intended as a resource for research on the immune response to SARS-CoV-2. A de-identified subject ID, COVID-19 status, age in years and sex were almost always included in the sample metadata. Samples were obtained from the ongoing ImmuneRACE study (first 160 participants) and from approximately 1,200 subjects provided by 6 global collaborators. Study-level results and caveats: The amount of clinical and demographic metadata varied by source and participant and was provided uncurated.

This TCR derives from a woman aged 45-65 years with active or convalescent COVID-19. Sequenced material: peripheral blood.

CDR3 sequence: CASSQDGWGEKLFF. The sequenced DNA is TGCGCCAGCAGCCAAGATGGTTGGGGCGAAAAACTGTTTTTT. Recombination connected TRBV4-1 to TRBJ1-4; 5 matching bases give a weak D call of TRBD1. Looking up the germline V gene yields CDR1 MGHRA and CDR2 YSYEKL. From the cysteine up to the phenylalanine, the CDR3 has a length of 14 residues. CDR3 DNA only is kept here, 42 bases in frame from base 1. V drops 0 bases and J drops 8 bases, leaving 10 bases in between.